Below, one T cell receptor (beta chain) is given with its context. Its antigen is not known. The repertoire was sequenced with immunoSEQ multiplex PCR; TCRdb's copy has only in-frame clones and lacks some. The sample yields about 120,000 clones, nearly 90% seen once. These data are taken from a study of T cell responses to AZD1222 COVID-19 vaccine. Whole-study findings and limits: Researchers report vaccine-associated CD4 TCRs spanning spike, with dominance at 160-218 and 743-854. It should be noted that donors were predominantly white British and more often female, and clonal diversity was possibly underestimated.

CDR3 length equals 15 residues. Losses at the gene ends were 3 bases for V and 5 bases for J; bases not matched to a gene: 9. Germline loops: CDR1 KGHSH, CDR2 LQKENI. J is TRBJ1-1 and V is TRBV18, with 7 bases identical to TRBD1. The sequence came from an adult in good health. Sequencing was performed on peripheral blood, taken on day 0 of AZD1222 vaccination. CDR3 region: CASSPRQGSETEAFF. CDR3 DNA: TGTGCCAGCTCACCCCGACAGGGCTCCGAAACTGAAGCTTTCTTT.